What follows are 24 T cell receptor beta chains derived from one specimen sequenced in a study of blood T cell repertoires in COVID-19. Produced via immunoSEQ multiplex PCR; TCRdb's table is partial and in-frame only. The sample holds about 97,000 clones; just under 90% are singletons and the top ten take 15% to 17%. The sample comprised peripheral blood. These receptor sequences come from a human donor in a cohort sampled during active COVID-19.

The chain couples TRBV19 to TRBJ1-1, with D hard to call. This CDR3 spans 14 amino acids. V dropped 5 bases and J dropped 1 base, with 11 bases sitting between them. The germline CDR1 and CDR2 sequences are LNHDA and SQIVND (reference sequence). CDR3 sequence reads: CASSASGSNTEAFF. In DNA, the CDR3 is TGTGCCAGTAGTGCTTCGGGTTCGAACACTGAAGCTTTCTTT.

In DNA, the CDR3 is TGTGCCAGCAGCCAAGATTACAGCTCTGAAGCTTTCTTT. Its translation is CASSQDYSSEAFF. The V gene is TRBV3-1 (or the pseudogene TRBV3-2), the J gene TRBJ1-1; the D is unclear. V dropped 0 bases and J dropped 6 bases, with 8 bases sitting between them. The CDR3 extends over 13 amino acids. CDR1 LGHDT and CDR2 YNNKEL come from the germline V gene (reference sequence).

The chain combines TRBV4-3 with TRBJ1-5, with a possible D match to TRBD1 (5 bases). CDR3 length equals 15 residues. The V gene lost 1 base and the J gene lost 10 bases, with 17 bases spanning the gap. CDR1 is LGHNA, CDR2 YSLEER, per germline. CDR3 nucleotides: TGCGCCAGCAGCCAAGGTAGCCAGGGATTTTATCCCCAGCATTTT. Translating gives CASSQGSQGFYPQHF.

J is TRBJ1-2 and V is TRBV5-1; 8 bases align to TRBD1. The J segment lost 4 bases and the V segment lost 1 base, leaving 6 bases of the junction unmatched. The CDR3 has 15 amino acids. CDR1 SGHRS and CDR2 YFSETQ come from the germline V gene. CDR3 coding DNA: TGCGCCAGCAGCTTGACCTCACAGGGGGGCTATGGCTACACCTTC. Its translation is CASSLTSQGGYGYTF.

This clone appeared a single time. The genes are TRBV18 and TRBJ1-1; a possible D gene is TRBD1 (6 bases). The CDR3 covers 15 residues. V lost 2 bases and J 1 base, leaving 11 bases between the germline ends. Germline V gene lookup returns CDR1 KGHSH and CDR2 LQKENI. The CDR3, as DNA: TGTGCCAGCTCACCAAGGGACATCGGGAACACTGAAGCTTTCTTT. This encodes CASSPRDIGNTEAFF.

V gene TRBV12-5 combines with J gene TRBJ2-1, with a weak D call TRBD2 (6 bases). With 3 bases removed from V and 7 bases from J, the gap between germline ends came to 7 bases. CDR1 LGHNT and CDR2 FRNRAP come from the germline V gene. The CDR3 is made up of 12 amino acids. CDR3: CASGFRGNEQFF. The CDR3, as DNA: TGTGCTAGTGGTTTCCGGGGGAATGAGCAGTTCTTC.

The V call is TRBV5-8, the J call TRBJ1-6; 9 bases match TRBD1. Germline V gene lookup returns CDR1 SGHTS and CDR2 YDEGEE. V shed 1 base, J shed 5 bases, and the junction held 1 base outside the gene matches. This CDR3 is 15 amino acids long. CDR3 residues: CASSLTGGNNSPLHF. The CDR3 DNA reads TGTGCCAGCAGCTTGACAGGGGGCAATAATTCACCCCTCCACTTT.

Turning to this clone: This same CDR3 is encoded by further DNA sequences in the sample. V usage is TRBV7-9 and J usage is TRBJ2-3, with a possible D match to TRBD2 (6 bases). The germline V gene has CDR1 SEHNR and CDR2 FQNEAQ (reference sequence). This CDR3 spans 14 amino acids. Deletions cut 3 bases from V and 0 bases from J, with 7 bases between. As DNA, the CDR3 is TGTGCCAGCAGCTTGGAGGGAAGCACAGATACGCAGTATTTT. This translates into CASSLEGSTDTQYF.

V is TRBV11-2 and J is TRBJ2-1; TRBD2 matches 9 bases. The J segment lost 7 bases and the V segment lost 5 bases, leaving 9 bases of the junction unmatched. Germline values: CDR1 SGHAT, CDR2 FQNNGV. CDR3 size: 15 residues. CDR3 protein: CASSLGLADLNEQFF. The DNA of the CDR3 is TGTGCCAGCAGCCTGGGACTAGCAGATTTGAATGAGCAGTTCTTC.

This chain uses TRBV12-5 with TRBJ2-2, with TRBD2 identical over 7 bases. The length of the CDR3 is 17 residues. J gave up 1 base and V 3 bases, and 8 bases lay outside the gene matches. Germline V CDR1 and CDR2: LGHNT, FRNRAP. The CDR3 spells CASGFLERDVNTGELFF. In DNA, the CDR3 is TGTGCTAGTGGTTTCTTGGAGCGGGACGTGAACACCGGGGAGCTGTTTTTT.

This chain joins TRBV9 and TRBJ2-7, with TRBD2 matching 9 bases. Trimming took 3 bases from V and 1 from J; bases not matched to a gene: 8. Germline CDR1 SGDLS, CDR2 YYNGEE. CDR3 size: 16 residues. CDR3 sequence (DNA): TGTGCCAGCAGCGAACGCGGGACTAGCCCTTCCTACGAGCAGTACTTC. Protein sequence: CASSERGTSPSYEQYF. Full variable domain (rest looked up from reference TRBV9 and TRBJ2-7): DSGVTQTPKHLITATGQRVTLRCSPRSGDLSVYWYQQSLDQGLQFLIQYYNGEERAKGNILERFSAQQFPDLHSELNLSSLELGDSALYFCASSERGTSPSYEQYFGPGTRLTVT.

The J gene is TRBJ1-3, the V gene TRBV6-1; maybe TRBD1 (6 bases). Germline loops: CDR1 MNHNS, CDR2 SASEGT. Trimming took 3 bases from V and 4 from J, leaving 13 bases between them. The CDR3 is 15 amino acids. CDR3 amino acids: CASSDTGYSGNTIYF. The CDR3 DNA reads TGTGCCAGCAGTGACACAGGGTATTCAGGAAACACCATATATTTT.

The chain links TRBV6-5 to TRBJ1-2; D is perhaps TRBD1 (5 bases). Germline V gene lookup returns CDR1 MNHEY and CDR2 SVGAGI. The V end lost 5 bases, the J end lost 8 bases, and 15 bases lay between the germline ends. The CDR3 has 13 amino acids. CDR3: CASSPAGGWGYTF. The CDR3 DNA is TGTGCCAGCAGTCCCGCGGGGGGTTGGGGCTACACCTTC.

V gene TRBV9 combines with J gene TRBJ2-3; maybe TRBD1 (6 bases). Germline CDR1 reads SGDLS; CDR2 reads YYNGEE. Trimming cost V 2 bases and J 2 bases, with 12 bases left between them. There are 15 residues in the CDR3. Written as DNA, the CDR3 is TGTGCCAGCAGCGTTTGGACAGTGCCCACAGATACGCAGTATTTT. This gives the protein CASSVWTVPTDTQYF.

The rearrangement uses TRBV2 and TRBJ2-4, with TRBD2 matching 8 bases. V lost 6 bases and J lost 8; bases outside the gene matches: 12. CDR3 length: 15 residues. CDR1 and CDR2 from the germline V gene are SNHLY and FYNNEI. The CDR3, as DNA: TGTGCCAGCAGCCAAGACCTTATCGGGGGGGACATTCAGTACTTC. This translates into CASSQDLIGGDIQYF. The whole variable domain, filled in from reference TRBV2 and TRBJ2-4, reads EPEVTQTPSHQVTQMGQEVILRCVPISNHLYFYWYRQILGQKVEFLVSFYNNEISEKSEIFDDQFSVERPDGSNFTLKIRSTKLEDSAMYFCASSQDLIGGDIQYFGAGTRLSVL.

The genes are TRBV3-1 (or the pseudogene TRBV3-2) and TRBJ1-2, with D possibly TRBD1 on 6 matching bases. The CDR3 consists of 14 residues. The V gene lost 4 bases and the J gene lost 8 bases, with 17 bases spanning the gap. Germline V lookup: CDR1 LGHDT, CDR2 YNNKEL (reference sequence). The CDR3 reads CASSRGEGVIGYTF. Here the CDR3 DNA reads TGTGCCAGCAGCCGCGGAGAGGGGGTTATAGGCTACACCTTC.

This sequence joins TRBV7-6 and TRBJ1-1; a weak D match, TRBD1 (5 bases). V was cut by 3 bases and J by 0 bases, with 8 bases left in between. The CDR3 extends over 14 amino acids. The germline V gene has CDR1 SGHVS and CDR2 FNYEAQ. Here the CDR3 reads CASSFAGMNTEAFF. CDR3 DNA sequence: TGTGCCAGCAGCTTTGCAGGGATGAACACTGAAGCTTTCTTT.

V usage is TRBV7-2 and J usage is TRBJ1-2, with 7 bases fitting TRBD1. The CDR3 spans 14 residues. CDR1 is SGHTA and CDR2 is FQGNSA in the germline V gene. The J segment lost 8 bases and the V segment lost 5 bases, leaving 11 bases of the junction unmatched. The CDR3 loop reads CASSPQGGLGGYTF. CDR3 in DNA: TGTGCCAGCAGCCCCCAGGGGGGCTTAGGCGGCTACACCTTC.

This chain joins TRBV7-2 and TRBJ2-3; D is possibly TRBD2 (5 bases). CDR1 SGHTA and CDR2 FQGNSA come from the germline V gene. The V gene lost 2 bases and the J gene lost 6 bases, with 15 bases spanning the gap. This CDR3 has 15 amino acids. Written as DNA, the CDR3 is TGTGCCAGCAGCTTATTAGGGCTATCTAGCGATACGCAGTATTTT. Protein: CASSLLGLSSDTQYF.

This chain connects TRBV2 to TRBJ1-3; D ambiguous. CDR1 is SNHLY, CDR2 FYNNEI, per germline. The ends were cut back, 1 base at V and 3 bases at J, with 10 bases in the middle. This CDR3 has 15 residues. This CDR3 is CASSEEGSVGNTIYF. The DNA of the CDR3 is TGTGCCAGCAGTGAAGAAGGGAGTGTTGGAAACACCATATATTTT.

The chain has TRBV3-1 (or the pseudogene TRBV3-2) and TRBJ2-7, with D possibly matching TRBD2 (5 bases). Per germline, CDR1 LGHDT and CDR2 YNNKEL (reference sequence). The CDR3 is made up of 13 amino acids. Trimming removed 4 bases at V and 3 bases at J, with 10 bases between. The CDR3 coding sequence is TGTGCCAGCAGCCCGTCCCGGGGCTACGAGCAGTACTTC. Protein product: CASSPSRGYEQYF.

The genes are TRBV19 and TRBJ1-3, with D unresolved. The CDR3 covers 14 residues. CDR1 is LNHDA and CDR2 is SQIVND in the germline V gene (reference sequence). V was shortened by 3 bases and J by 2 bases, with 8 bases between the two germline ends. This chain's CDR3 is CASSIYPTGNTIYF. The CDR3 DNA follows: TGTGCCAGTAGTATCTACCCCACTGGAAACACCATATATTTT.

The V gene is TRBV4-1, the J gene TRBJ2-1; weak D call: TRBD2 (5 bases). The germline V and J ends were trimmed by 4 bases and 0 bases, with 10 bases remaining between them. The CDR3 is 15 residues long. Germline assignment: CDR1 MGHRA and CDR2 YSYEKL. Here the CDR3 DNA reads TGCGCCAGCAGCCGTCGCGAGGGCTCCTACAATGAGCAGTTCTTC. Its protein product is CASSRREGSYNEQFF.

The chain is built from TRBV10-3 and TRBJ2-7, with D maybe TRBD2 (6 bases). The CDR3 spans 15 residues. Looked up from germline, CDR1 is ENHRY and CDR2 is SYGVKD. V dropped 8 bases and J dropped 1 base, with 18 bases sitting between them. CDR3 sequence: CAIWSGVGGSYEQYF. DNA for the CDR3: TGTGCCATCTGGTCGGGAGTGGGTGGATCCTACGAGCAGTACTTC.